Here is one TCR beta chain with its context. Antigen unknown. The sample originates from a study of shared clonotypes between healthy human individuals. Positively selected for CCR7, the CD45RO-negative cells used as naive CD8 cells excluded terminally differentiated effector memory CD45RA+ cells. Produced via immunoSEQ multiplex PCR; TCRdb's table is partial and in-frame only. Altogether some 2 million clones are present, approximately 94% being singletons, with the ten largest covering 1.2%. Trimming took 5 bases from V and 3 from J, leaving 11 bases between them. The CDR3 has 13 amino acids. The germline CDR1 and CDR2 sequences are SGHVS and FQNEAQ. Whole-study results and caveats: Researchers found naive subsets generally carried larger estimated richness than memory subsets.

The source material was naive CD8+ T cells sorted from blood. The TCR sequence derives from a young man in good health. The chain recombines TRBV7-8 with TRBJ2-7, with D possibly TRBD2 on 6 matching bases. The CDR3 region is CASSLHGSYEQYF. The CDR3 nucleotides are TGTGCCAGCAGCCTGCACGGGAGCTACGAGCAGTACTTC. The full variable domain, in which reference TRBV7-8 and TRBJ2-7 provide the parts outside the CDR3, is GAGVSQSPRYKVAKRGQDVALRCDPISGHVSLFWYQQALGQGPEFLTYFQNEAQLDKSGLPSDRFFAERPEGSVSTLKIQRTQQEDSAVYLCASSLHGSYEQYFGPGTRLTVT.